The 8 T cell receptor beta chains below all came from one sample that was sequenced in a study of cytomegalovirus exposure and HLA in healthy donors. The PCR ran on 60 Vbeta and 13 Jbeta primers. Measured with immunoSEQ multiplex PCR; TCRdb has only the in-frame clones, and not every one. The table lists fewer than 110,000 clones, roughly 77% of them singletons. Source material: PBMCs. The source of these receptors is a woman aged 18-29 years in good health and CMV-seropositive.

This chain links TRBV5-1 with TRBJ2-3; no clear D. CDR1 and CDR2 from the germline V gene are SGHRS and YFSETQ. This CDR3 is 15 amino acids long. V gave up 0 bases and J gave up 2 bases, with 10 bases separating them. CDR3 bases: TGCGCCAGCAGCTTGGCCGTGACTGTCACAGATACGCAGTATTTT. Protein product: CASSLAVTVTDTQYF.

This clone was counted once. The rearrangement joins TRBV29-1 to TRBJ2-1; possibly TRBD1 for D (5 bases). Germline V lookup: CDR1 SQVTM, CDR2 ANQGSEA. This CDR3 has 13 residues. The ends were cut back, 0 bases at V and 7 bases at J, with 10 bases in the middle. CDR3 sequence (DNA): TGCAGCGTTGAAGAGGGGCGGTGGAATGAGCAGTTCTTC. Its translation is CSVEEGRWNEQFF.

This rearrangement joins TRBV5-1 to TRBJ1-6, with D possibly being TRBD1 (6 bases). V was pared by 4 bases and J by 7 bases, with 12 bases between. The CDR3 totals 14 residues. Per germline, CDR1 SGHRS and CDR2 YFSETQ. In DNA form, the CDR3 reads TGCGCCAGCAGCGCCGGGACAACCAATTCACCCCTCCACTTT. It specifies CASSAGTTNSPLHF.

V usage is TRBV10-3 and J usage is TRBJ2-2; the D gene is possibly TRBD2 (6 bases). The V end lost 2 bases, the J end lost 6 bases, and 16 bases lay between the germline ends. Germline-derived CDR1 and CDR2 are ENHRY and SYGVKD. This CDR3 spans 16 amino acids. CDR3 residues: CAISEPGGGVPGELFF. CDR3 in DNA: TGTGCCATCAGTGAGCCCGGGGGAGGCGTACCCGGGGAGCTGTTTTTT.

This clone was recorded only once. This chain joins TRBV29-1 and TRBJ1-1, with 7 bases fitting TRBD1. CDR1 is SQVTM, CDR2 ANQGSEA, per germline. The V segment lost 4 bases and the J segment 4 bases; nucleotides outside the gene matches: 6. The CDR3 loop spans 13 amino acids. Here the CDR3 DNA reads TGCAGCGTTGTTTCCGACAGGGTCACTGAAGCTTTCTTT. It is translated as CSVVSDRVTEAFF.

CDR3 nucleotide sequence: TGTGCCAGCAGCCAACTAGCGGGAGGATACGTTGAGCAGTTCTTC. Translated, it gives CASSQLAGGYVEQFF. V gene TRBV7-2 combines with J gene TRBJ2-1; 12 nucleotides match TRBD2. The CDR3 loop spans 15 amino acids. The ends lost 5 bases at V and 9 bases at J; junction bases unmatched: 8. Germline V gives CDR1 SGHTA, CDR2 FQGNSA.

This chain links TRBV6-5 with TRBJ1-3; TRBD1 agrees at 8 bases. Germline V gene lookup returns CDR1 MNHEY and CDR2 SVGAGI. The CDR3 loop spans 14 amino acids. Trimming took 6 bases from V and 2 from J; bases not matched to a gene: 3. CDR3 protein: CASRNRGAGNTIYF. CDR3 bases: TGTGCCAGCAGAAACAGGGGGGCTGGAAACACCATATATTTT.

The chain links TRBV27 to TRBJ1-4, with 8 bases fitting TRBD1. Unmatched junction bases numbered 8, after V lost 1 base and J lost 4 bases. CDR1 and CDR2 from the germline V gene are MNHEY and SMNVEV (reference sequence). The length of the CDR3 is 17 residues. The CDR3 is CASSLYSTGAGNEKLFF. The CDR3 coding sequence is TGTGCCAGCAGTTTATATTCGACAGGGGCCGGTAATGAAAAACTGTTTTTT.